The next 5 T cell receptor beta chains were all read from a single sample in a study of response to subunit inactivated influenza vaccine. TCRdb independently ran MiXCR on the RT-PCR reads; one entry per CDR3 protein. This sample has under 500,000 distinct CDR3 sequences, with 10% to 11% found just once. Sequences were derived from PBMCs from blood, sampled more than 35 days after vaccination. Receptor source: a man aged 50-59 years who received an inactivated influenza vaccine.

DNA of the CDR3: TGTGCCAGCAGTTTATCGGGTGGGCAATATAATTCACCCCTCCACTTT. Amino acids: CASSLSGGQYNSPLHF. The genes are TRBV12-3 or TRBV12-4 and TRBJ1-6; D is uncertain. The CDR3 spans 16 residues. The ends were cut back, 2 bases at V and 4 bases at J, with 12 bases in the middle.

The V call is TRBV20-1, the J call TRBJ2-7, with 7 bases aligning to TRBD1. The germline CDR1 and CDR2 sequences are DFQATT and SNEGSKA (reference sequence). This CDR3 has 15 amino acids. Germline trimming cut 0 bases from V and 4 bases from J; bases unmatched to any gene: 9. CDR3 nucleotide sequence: TGCAGTGCTAGAGATCCGAGGACAGGATATTACGAGCAGTACTTC. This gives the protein CSARDPRTGYYEQYF.

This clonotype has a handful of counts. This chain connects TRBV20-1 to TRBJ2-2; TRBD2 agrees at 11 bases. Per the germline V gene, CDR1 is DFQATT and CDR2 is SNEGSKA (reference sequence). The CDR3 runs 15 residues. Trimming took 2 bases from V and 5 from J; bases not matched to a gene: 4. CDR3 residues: CSARRSSGGTGELFF. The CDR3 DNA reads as TGCAGTGCTAGACGATCTAGCGGGGGGACCGGGGAGCTGTTTTTT.

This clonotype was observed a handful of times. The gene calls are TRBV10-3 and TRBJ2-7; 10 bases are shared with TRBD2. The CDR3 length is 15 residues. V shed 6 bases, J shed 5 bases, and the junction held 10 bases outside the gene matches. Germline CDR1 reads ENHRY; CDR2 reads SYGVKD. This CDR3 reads CAISDKAGGRDEQYF. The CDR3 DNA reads TGTGCCATCAGCGATAAAGCGGGAGGGCGCGACGAGCAGTACTTC.

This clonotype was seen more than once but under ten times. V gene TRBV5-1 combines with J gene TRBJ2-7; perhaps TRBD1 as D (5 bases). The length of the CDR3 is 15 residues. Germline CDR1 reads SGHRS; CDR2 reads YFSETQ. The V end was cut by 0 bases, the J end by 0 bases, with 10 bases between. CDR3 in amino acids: CASSLAGSSSYEQYF. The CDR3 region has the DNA TGCGCCAGCAGCTTGGCAGGGTCTTCCTCCTACGAGCAGTACTTC.